This T cell receptor beta chain was recorded in a study of T cell responses to AZD1222 COVID-19 vaccine. Regarding the study as a whole: Across spike, vaccine-associated CD4 TCRs were found, dominant at 160-218 and 743-854. The sample set comprised mostly white British donors with more females, and clonal diversity was possibly underestimated. Just five or six AZD1222 recipients were seropositive at baseline. Among spike-specific TCRs, nearly half reportedly target unmutated variant regions.

Repertoires were generated with immunoSEQ multiplex PCR, while TCRdb's copy carries only in-frame clones and drops some. The sample has 56,000 or so clones, approximately 88% seen once. A note on this clone: Its antigen is unknown.

The CDR3 loop spans 14 amino acids. Germline loops: CDR1 SGHDT, CDR2 YYEEEE. Trimming took off 4 bases at V and 8 bases at J, with 15 bases between the two ends. This specimen was peripheral blood, taken on day 0 of AZD1222 vaccination. This TCR came from an adult in good health. The gene calls are TRBV5-6 and TRBJ1-4; D uncertain. The CDR3 DNA reads TGTGCCAGCAGCCCCCGGGCCCTAAGGGAAAAACTGTTTTTT. Encoded protein: CASSPRALREKLFF. The variable domain in full, completed from reference TRBV5-6 and TRBJ1-4, reads DAGVTQSPTHLIKTRGQQVTLRCSPKSGHDTVSWYQQALGQGPQFIFQYYEEEERQRGNFPDRFSGHQFPNYSSELNVNALLLGDSALYLCASSPRALREKLFFGSGTQLSVL.